A single sample gave rise to the 14 T cell receptor beta chains below, sequenced in a study of neurological immune-mediated disorders. TCRdb redid the calling of the 5' RACE reads with MiXCR, one entry per CDR3 protein. The table has approximately 44,000 distinct CDR3 sequences, about 5.8% seen once. The sequencing sample was made of CD4+ T cells from blood. All receptors derive from a woman aged 18 to 35 with multiple sclerosis.

In its sample, this clonotype was seen many times. The rearrangement joins TRBV27 to TRBJ2-3, with D perhaps TRBD1 (6 bases). The CDR3 extends over 14 amino acids. Trimming cost V 7 bases and J 4 bases, with 15 bases left between them. Germline V gene lookup returns CDR1 MNHEY and CDR2 SMNVEV (reference sequence). Here the CDR3 reads CASIVGAAPDTQYF. In DNA, the CDR3 is TGTGCCAGCATTGTGGGGGCCGCCCCAGATACGCAGTATTTT.

The rearrangement uses TRBV19 and TRBJ2-3; 8 bases match TRBD2. Germline CDR1 LNHDA, CDR2 SQIVND (reference sequence). This CDR3 has 16 residues. Germline trimming cut 5 bases from V and 2 bases from J; bases unmatched to any gene: 9. CDR3: CASSPRGAGDTDTQYF. The CDR3 DNA sequence: TGTGCCAGTAGTCCCCGGGGAGCGGGAGACACAGATACGCAGTATTTT.

This clonotype was recorded many times. The V call is TRBV6-6, the J call TRBJ2-7; D gene ambiguous. Trimming removed 2 bases from V and 3 bases from J, with 14 bases in between. The germline gives CDR1 MNHNY, CDR2 SVGAGI (reference sequence). CDR3 length: 15 residues. The CDR3 reads CASSYKELVNYEQYF. CDR3 coding DNA: TGTGCCAGCAGTTACAAGGAGCTCGTCAACTACGAGCAGTACTTC.

This clonotype was found a few times. The gene calls are TRBV29-1 and TRBJ1-2, with 7 bases matching TRBD1. Trimming cost V 3 bases and J 4 bases; bases outside gene matches: 5. The CDR3 length is 13 residues. Germline CDR1 SQVTM, CDR2 ANQGSEA. The DNA for the CDR3 is TGCAGCGTTGACGGACAGGCCCTCTATGGCTACACCTTC. It codes for CSVDGQALYGYTF.

This clonotype was counted ten times or more. The rearrangement uses TRBV5-1 and TRBJ2-3; perhaps TRBD2 as D (6 bases). V gave up 0 bases and J gave up 4 bases, with 9 bases separating them. The CDR3 consists of 14 residues. From germline, CDR1 is SGHRS and CDR2 YFSETQ. DNA of the CDR3: TGCGCCAGCAGCTTGGCGGGGGTAGCAGATACGCAGTATTTT. This encodes CASSLAGVADTQYF.

This clonotype was picked up many times. The rearrangement links TRBV20-1 to TRBJ2-3; 11 bases are shared with TRBD2. V lost 2 bases, J lost 6 bases, and 13 bases stayed unmatched. This CDR3 is built from 17 residues. Per the germline V gene, CDR1 is DFQATT and CDR2 is SNEGSKA (reference sequence). CDR3 loop: CSARSVSGRDPPDTQYF. DNA of the CDR3: TGCAGTGCTAGATCGGTTAGCGGGAGGGACCCCCCGGATACGCAGTATTTT.

This clonotype was counted ten times or more. The rearrangement uses TRBV27 and TRBJ1-4, with unresolved D. Germline V CDR1 and CDR2: MNHEY, SMNVEV (reference sequence). The CDR3 runs 17 residues. Trimming cost V 3 bases and J 0 bases, with 14 bases left between them. The CDR3: CASSFPHRDTTNEKLFF. DNA for the CDR3: TGTGCCAGCAGTTTTCCACACAGAGACACAACTAATGAAAAACTGTTTTTT.

This clonotype was found a few times. The V call is TRBV14, the J call TRBJ2-3; D gene uncertain. The ends were cut back, 2 bases at V and 5 bases at J, with 5 bases in the middle. Germline CDR1 and CDR2: SGHDN and FVKESK. The CDR3 has 12 amino acids. Written as DNA, the CDR3 is TGTGCCAGCAGCCAAATGGGAGATACGCAGTATTTT. This gives the protein CASSQMGDTQYF.

Ten or more counts support this clonotype. The chain joins TRBV28 to TRBJ1-2, with D possibly TRBD1 on 5 matching bases. Trimming removed 6 bases from V and 2 bases from J, with 13 bases in between. Per germline, CDR1 MDHEN and CDR2 SYDVKM. The CDR3 has 14 amino acids. This chain's CDR3 is CASSPGAQNYGYTF. In DNA, the CDR3 is TGTGCCAGCAGCCCCGGGGCGCAAAACTATGGCTACACCTTC.

This clonotype was detected ten times or more. The V call is TRBV2, the J call TRBJ1-6; D gene unclear. Germline V lookup: CDR1 SNHLY, CDR2 FYNNEI. V gave up 3 bases and J gave up 10 bases, with 13 bases separating them. The CDR3 runs to 14 residues. CDR3 nucleotides: TGTGCCAGCAGTGACCCCTTTAGTTTCTCACCCCTCCACTTT. Residues: CASSDPFSFSPLHF.

In this sample, this clonotype turned up many times. This chain joins TRBV5-1 and TRBJ2-2, with D possibly being TRBD1 (6 bases). CDR1 is SGHRS and CDR2 is YFSETQ in the germline V gene. This CDR3 has 14 amino acids. V lost 4 bases to trimming and J lost 6 bases, with 13 bases between them. CDR3 sequence (DNA): TGCGCCAGCAGCACGCTCCAGGGGTCCGGGGAGCTGTTTTTT. Protein product: CASSTLQGSGELFF.

This clonotype appeared many times. The CDR3 bases are TGCGCCAGCAGCTCGGACGGGGGGAACACTGAAGCTTTCTTT. It yields the protein CASSSDGGNTEAFF. This chain joins TRBV5-1 and TRBJ1-1, with D possibly matching TRBD1 (5 bases). Germline V lookup: CDR1 SGHRS, CDR2 YFSETQ. V lost 3 bases, J lost 1 base, and 10 bases lay in between. The length of the CDR3 is 14 residues.

The table lists this clonotype with many counts. This chain uses TRBV9 with TRBJ1-5, with D maybe TRBD1 (5 bases). Deletions cut 3 bases from V and 5 bases from J, with 15 bases between. The CDR3 is 15 amino acids. Germline V lookup: CDR1 SGDLS, CDR2 YYNGEE. CDR3 in DNA: TGTGCCAGCAGCGGAGCTTCGGGGGGTGATCAGCCCCAGCATTTT. This sequence encodes CASSGASGGDQPQHF.

The rearrangement links TRBV20-1 to TRBJ2-1; maybe TRBD2 (7 bases). This CDR3 comprises 18 residues. Trimming stripped 4 bases from V and 0 bases from J, with 22 bases between. In germline, CDR1 is DFQATT, CDR2 SNEGSKA (reference sequence). The CDR3 here is CSATVGGAAISSYNEQFF. The CDR3 coding sequence is TGCAGTGCTACCGTTGGGGGGGCCGCAATTAGCTCCTACAATGAGCAGTTCTTC.